The 16 T cell receptor beta chains below come from one sample, sequenced in a study of blood T cell repertoires in COVID-19. TCRdb's table, derived via immunoSEQ multiplex PCR, lists solely in-frame clones and lacks some. This table has 340,000 or so clones, around 80% appearing once. The material sequenced was peripheral blood. The source of these receptors is a man younger than 40 with active or convalescent COVID-19.

The rearrangement uses TRBV28 and TRBJ2-5; tentative D call: TRBD1 (6 bases). This CDR3 is 14 amino acids long. The V gene's germline CDR1 is MDHEN and CDR2 SYDVKM. V lost 7 bases and J lost 2, with 14 bases in between. The CDR3 region is CASTLRGIQETQYF. The DNA for the CDR3 is TGTGCCAGCACCCTAAGGGGGATACAAGAGACCCAGTACTTC.

This chain joins TRBV7-3 and TRBJ1-2, with 7 bases lining up with TRBD1. V shed 4 bases, J shed 7 bases, and the junction held 6 bases outside the gene matches. From germline, CDR1 is SGHTA and CDR2 FQGTGA. The CDR3 is 13 residues long. This CDR3 is CASSSRQGGGYTF. CDR3 coding DNA: TGTGCCAGCAGCTCCCGACAGGGTGGTGGCTACACCTTC.

The chain has TRBV28 and TRBJ1-2; D not resolved. Per the germline V gene, CDR1 is MDHEN and CDR2 is SYDVKM. V was shortened by 6 bases and J by 7 bases, with 12 bases between the two germline ends. The CDR3 covers 12 residues. The CDR3 region is CASSSPGFGYTF. The CDR3 DNA reads as TGTGCCAGCAGCAGCCCAGGATTTGGCTACACCTTC.

V gene TRBV19 combines with J gene TRBJ2-7; a possible D gene is TRBD2 (6 bases). The CDR3 length is 15 residues. Trimming pared 6 bases from V and 4 bases from J, leaving 19 bases between. CDR1 is LNHDA and CDR2 is SQIVND in the germline V gene (reference sequence). The CDR3 sequence: CASSPGGVYLYEQYF. CDR3 nucleotides: TGTGCCAGTAGCCCCGGAGGGGTCTACCTTTACGAGCAGTACTTC.

The chain uses TRBV10-3 and TRBJ1-4; no firm D call. The CDR3 has 15 residues. Deletions cut 3 bases from V and 11 bases from J, with 19 bases between. Germline V CDR1 and CDR2: ENHRY, SYGVKD. CDR3: CAISDEPPPGGKLFF. The CDR3 nucleotides are TGTGCCATCAGTGACGAGCCCCCCCCCGGCGGGAAACTGTTTTTT.

The J gene is TRBJ1-5, the V gene TRBV19, with 9 bases fitting TRBD1. This CDR3 is 14 amino acids long. After removal of 8 bases from V and 4 bases from J, the junction contained 6 bases not matched to a gene. Per the germline V gene, CDR1 is LNHDA and CDR2 is SQIVND (reference sequence). CDR3 nucleotide sequence: TGTGCCAGTTCTCAACAGGGGGCGAATCAGCCCCAGCATTTT. Amino acid sequence: CASSQQGANQPQHF. Full variable domain (outside the CDR3, taken from reference TRBV19 and TRBJ1-5): DGGITQSPKYLFRKEGQNVTLSCEQNLNHDAMYWYRQDPGQGLRLIYYSQIVNDFQKGDIAEGYSVSREKKESFPLTVTSAQKNPTAFYLCASSQQGANQPQHFGDGTRLSIL.

This sequence joins TRBV6-2 or TRBV6-3 and TRBJ1-3; D gene uncertain. The germline V gene has CDR1 MNHEY and CDR2 SVGEGT. V gave up 2 bases and J gave up 6 bases, with 14 bases separating them. The CDR3 has 15 residues. As DNA, the CDR3 is TGTGCCAGCAGTTACCCGACCGGAGGAGCAAACACCATATATTTT. It is translated as CASSYPTGGANTIYF.

This rearrangement joins TRBV5-1 to TRBJ2-5, with 11 nucleotides matching TRBD2. The ends lost 2 bases at V and 5 bases at J; junction bases unmatched: 11. The CDR3 runs to 17 residues. Germline V gives CDR1 SGHRS, CDR2 YFSETQ. The CDR3 coding sequence is TGCGCCAGCAGCTTTACCGGGGCTAGCGGGGGGTTTGAGACCCAGTACTTC. Amino acids: CASSFTGASGGFETQYF.

This clone was detected only once. V usage is TRBV7-6 and J usage is TRBJ2-3; 7 nucleotides align to TRBD2. The CDR3 is 15 residues long. The ends lost 1 base at V and 6 bases at J; junction bases unmatched: 7. Germline V lookup: CDR1 SGHVS, CDR2 FNYEAQ. CDR3 in amino acids: CASSLVGGGIDTQYF. CDR3 in DNA: TGTGCCAGCAGCTTAGTGGGGGGAGGGATTGATACGCAGTATTTT.

The chain recombines TRBV13 with TRBJ1-4, with unresolved D. V was trimmed by 0 bases and J by 0 bases, leaving 8 bases between them. Per the germline V gene, CDR1 is PRHDT and CDR2 is FYEKMQ (reference sequence). This CDR3 has 16 residues. As DNA, the CDR3 is TGTGCCAGCAGCTTAGGACAGATTGCAACTAATGAAAAACTGTTTTTT. The encoded protein is CASSLGQIATNEKLFF.

CDR3 amino acids: CASSLWGGNTGELFF. CDR3 nucleotides: TGTGCCAGCAGTTTATGGGGGGGGAACACCGGGGAGCTGTTTTTT. V and J are TRBV27 and TRBJ2-2, with 7 bases aligning to TRBD2. Germline CDR1 MNHEY, CDR2 SMNVEV (reference sequence). CDR3 length equals 15 residues. J lost 1 base, V lost 1 base, and 0 bases had no gene match.

A remark on this clone: Other DNA sequences within the sample encode an identical CDR3. The CDR3: CASSVGSGGYNEQFF. Here the CDR3 DNA reads TGTGCCAGCAGCGTAGGTTCAGGGGGCTACAATGAGCAGTTCTTC. The chain recombines TRBV9 with TRBJ2-1, with 7 bases that match TRBD1. The CDR3 is 15 amino acids. The germline V gene encodes CDR1 SGDLS and CDR2 YYNGEE. Trimming cost V 0 bases and J 3 bases; bases outside gene matches: 3.

The chain couples TRBV6-4 to TRBJ2-2; 11 nucleotides agree with TRBD2. V lost 7 bases, J lost 8 bases, and 9 bases stayed unmatched. The CDR3 runs to 15 residues. Germline V lookup: CDR1 MRHNA, CDR2 SNTAGT. CDR3 protein: CASTSGLAAGGELFF. Here the CDR3 DNA reads TGTGCCAGCACCTCGGGACTAGCGGCCGGGGGGGAGCTGTTTTTT.

The chain has TRBV19 and TRBJ2-7, with 10 bases aligning to TRBD1. J was trimmed by 2 bases and V by 4 bases; bases with no gene match: 5. Germline V CDR1 and CDR2: LNHDA, SQIVND (reference sequence). The CDR3 is 15 amino acids. The CDR3 loop reads CASSNPGTGAYEQYF. The CDR3 nucleotides are TGTGCCAGTAGTAACCCGGGGACAGGGGCCTACGAGCAGTACTTC.

There are a few counts of this clone. This sequence joins TRBV6-4 and TRBJ1-5, with D possibly matching TRBD1 (5 bases). The V gene's germline CDR1 is MRHNA and CDR2 SNTAGT. V was clipped by 8 bases and J by 7 bases, with 12 bases between them. The CDR3 has 12 amino acids. The CDR3 loop reads CASPAGGQPQHF. The CDR3 coding sequence is TGTGCCAGCCCAGCCGGGGGACAGCCCCAGCATTTT.

This chain uses TRBV4-2 with TRBJ2-7; weak D call: TRBD2 (6 bases). The CDR3 loop spans 14 amino acids. Trimming took off 1 base at V and 5 bases at J, with 12 bases between the two ends. CDR1 LGHNA and CDR2 YNFKEQ come from the germline V gene. CDR3 in DNA: TGTGCCAGCAGCCAAGCGGGGAGGACTAACGAGCAGTACTTC. This translates into CASSQAGRTNEQYF.